Listed here is a single T cell receptor beta chain. Deletions cut 6 bases from V and 6 bases from J, with 14 bases between. The CDR3 is 13 amino acids. In germline, CDR1 is MDHEN, CDR2 SYDVKM. This sample was included in a study of blood T cell repertoires in COVID-19. Study-level information: From T cells, B-cell-depleted T cells, or PBMCs came the material, which was cDNA or gDNA.

In the authors' workflow: Counts of nucleated cells, estimated from reference gene primer amplification, were obtained. Clones were read by immunoSEQ multiplex PCR, and TCRdb kept only the in-frame ones, dropping some. Clonal size and the V and J genes are those of that table, whereas D and trimming came from the DNA. The sample yields about 280,000 clones, roughly 80% seen once. Specimen: peripheral blood. The TCR comes from a woman between 45 and 60 years old who had recovered from COVID-19. The chain recombines TRBV28 with TRBJ1-2, with a weak D call TRBD1 (6 bases). Written as DNA, the CDR3 is TGTGCCAGCAGCCGTGACAGGTTTGATGGCTACACCTTC. As protein: CASSRDRFDGYTF.